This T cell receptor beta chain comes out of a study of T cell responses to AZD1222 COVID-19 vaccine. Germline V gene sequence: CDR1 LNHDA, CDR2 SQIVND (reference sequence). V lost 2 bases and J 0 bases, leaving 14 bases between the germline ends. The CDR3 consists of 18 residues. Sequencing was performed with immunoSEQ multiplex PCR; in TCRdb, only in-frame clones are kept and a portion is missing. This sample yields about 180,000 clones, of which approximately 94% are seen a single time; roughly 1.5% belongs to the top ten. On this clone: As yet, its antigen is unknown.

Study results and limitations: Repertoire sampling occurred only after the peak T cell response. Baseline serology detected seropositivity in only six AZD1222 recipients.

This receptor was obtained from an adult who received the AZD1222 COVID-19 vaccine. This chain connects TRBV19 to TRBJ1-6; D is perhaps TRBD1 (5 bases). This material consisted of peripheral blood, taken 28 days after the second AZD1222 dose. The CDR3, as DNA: TGTGCCAGTAGTATATATCAGGGCAGGAGCTCCTATAATTCACCCCTCCACTTT. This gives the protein CASSIYQGRSSYNSPLHF.